Below, one T cell receptor (beta chain) is given with its context. This may come from a read error, since a much larger clone is one base off. CDR1 and CDR2 (germline): MDHEN, SYDVKM. V was clipped by 9 bases and J by 3 bases; unmatched bases: 3. The CDR3 is made up of 13 amino acids. Primers used in a second PCR of roughly 6 to 12 cycles were a sample-barcoded 5' primer and a J-beta primer mix. In TCRdb, the 5' RACE reads were re-called with MiXCR into one record per CDR3 protein. The table includes 800,000 to 950,000 distinct CDR3 sequences, almost 30% detected once. The data belong to a study of blood T cells in healthy people across ages. This sample was shared with a second study, whose subject was T cells of mothers and their children.

Sequenced sample: blood. This chain connects TRBV28 to TRBJ1-2, with 11 bases that match TRBD1. The source of this sequence is a middle-aged woman in good health. The CDR3 bases are TGTGCCAGTCGGGACAGGGGGTACTATGGCTACACCTTC. Protein product: CASRDRGYYGYTF.